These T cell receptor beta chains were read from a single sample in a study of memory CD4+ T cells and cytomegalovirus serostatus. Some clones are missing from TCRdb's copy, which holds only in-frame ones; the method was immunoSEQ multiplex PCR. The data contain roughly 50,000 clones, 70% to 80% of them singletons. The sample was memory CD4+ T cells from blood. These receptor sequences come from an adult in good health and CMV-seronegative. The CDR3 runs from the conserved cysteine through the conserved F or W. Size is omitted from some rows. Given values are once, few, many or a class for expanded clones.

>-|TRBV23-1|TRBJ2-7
CASSPSEAWNTYEQYF
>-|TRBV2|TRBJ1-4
CASKTTYLDEELFF
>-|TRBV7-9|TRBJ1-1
CASSHSGGGDTEAFF
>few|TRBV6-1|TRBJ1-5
CASSEGVRPQHF
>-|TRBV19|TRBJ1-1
CASKGGREDTEAFF
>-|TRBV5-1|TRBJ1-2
CASSRTRGTAYGYTF
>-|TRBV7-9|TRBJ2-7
CASSIFGGRAIEQYF
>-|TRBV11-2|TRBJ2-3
CASNSGYGRSTDTQYF
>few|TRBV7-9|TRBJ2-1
CASSLGLAGEDEFF
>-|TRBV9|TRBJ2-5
CASSAYPTGGRETQYF
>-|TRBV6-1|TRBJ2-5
CASSEGPGRAQYF
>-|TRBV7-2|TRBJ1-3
CASTTVAGNTIYF
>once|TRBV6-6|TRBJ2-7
CASTLSGRGYEQYF
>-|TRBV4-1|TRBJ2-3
CASSSVGSAADTQYF
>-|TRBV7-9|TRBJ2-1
CASRPGTDDWNEQFF
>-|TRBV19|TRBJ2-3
CASSPASGRGFDTQYF
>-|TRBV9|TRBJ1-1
CASSERTGGGTEAFF
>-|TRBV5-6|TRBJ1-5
CASSLAGDSNQPQHF
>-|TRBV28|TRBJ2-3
CASSGPGPDGLARSGGTTDTQYF
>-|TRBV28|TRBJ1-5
CASSIQGRNQPQHF
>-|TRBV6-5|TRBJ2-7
CASRRDRGGSYEQYF
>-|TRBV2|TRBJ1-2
CASSEGGRGYTF
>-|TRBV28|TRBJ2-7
CASNRRASGTGQYF
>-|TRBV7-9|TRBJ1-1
CASSLASTQNTEAFF
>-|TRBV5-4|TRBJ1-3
CASRLQGTDSGNTIYF
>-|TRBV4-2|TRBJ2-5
CASSQDPGGVETQYF
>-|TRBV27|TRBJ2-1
CASGGGTGHNNEQFF
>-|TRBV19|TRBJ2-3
CASSPDRGHTQYF
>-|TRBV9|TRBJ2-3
CASSVTGSTDTQYF
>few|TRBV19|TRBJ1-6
CASSLRTGADNSPLHF
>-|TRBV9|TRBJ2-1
CASSVEGARWDEQFF
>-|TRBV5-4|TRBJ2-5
CASSLEQGETQYF
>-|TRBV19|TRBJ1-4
CASSGGRGDEKLFF
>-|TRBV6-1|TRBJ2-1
CAIRLAGGNNEQFF
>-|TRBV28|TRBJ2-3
CASSLPTGGTDTQYF
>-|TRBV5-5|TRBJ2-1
CASSLADGQEQFF
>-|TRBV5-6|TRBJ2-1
CASILLAGRINEQFF
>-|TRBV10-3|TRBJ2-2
CAISSPLGDTGELFF
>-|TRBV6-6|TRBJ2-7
CASAGQGSYEQYF
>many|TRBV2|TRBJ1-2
CASSEATVGTRGYTF
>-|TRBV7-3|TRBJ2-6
CASSLNVGGANVLTF
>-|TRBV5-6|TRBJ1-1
CASSIPGSTEAFF
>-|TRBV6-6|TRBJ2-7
CASSYNKGTGVYEQYF
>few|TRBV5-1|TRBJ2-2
CASSLAGREAGELFF
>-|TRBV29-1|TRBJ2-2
CSGGEVPGELFF
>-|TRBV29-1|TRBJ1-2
CSVEGGLGYGYTF
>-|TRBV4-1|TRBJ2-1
CASSQGGVNEQFF